This T cell receptor beta chain was obtained from a study of blood T cell repertoires in COVID-19 (TCRdb year 2020). A note on the overall study: Samples from collaborators originated in the United States, Italy and Spain and spanned both the acute and convalescent phases of COVID-19. The repertoires were made available in a free public database intended to serve as a resource for research on the immune response to SARS-CoV-2. The samples were drawn from the first 160 participants of the ongoing ImmuneRACE study and from more than 1,000 subjects provided by 6 global collaborators. Where HLA class I and class II types were available, the types were taken from metadata supplied by the sample provider, not from assay-based typing. The material from the prospective study consisted of cDNA or gDNA derived from T cells, B-cell-depleted T cells, or PBMCs. Sample metadata almost always included a de-identified subject ID, COVID-19 status, age in years and sex. Deeply sampled blood TCRbeta repertoires from subjects exposed to, actively infected with, or recovered from COVID-19 were included in the dataset. General study outcomes and caveats: The amount of clinical and demographic metadata varied by source and participant and was provided uncurated.

Its CDR3 holds 14 amino acids, cysteine through phenylalanine. The retained sequence is limited to the CDR3, 42 bases, with the frame set at the first base. CDR1 and CDR2 are drawn from the germline V gene: MDHEN, SYDVKM. Relative to germline, V is missing 4 bases and J is missing 3 bases, with 6 bases of the junction outside any gene match. TCRbeta CDR3 regions were amplified from genomic DNA by means of the immunoSEQ Assay, a bias-controlled multiplex PCR. As for how the authors treated the data: Nucleated cell counts per sample were estimated from amplification of reference gene primers within the assay. To quantify the absolute abundance of each unique TCRbeta CDR3 rearrangement, sequence reads were collapsed and filtered. For each sample, productive Simpson clonality was calculated as the square root of Simpson's diversity index over productive rearrangements. The clones in this table, taken by TCRdb from immuneACCESS, are in-frame only. Not every clone is retained; where verified, under half of the shortfall comes from an unresolved V gene, and the cause of the rest is unknown. V and J calls and clone size are copied from that table; D and trimming were computed from the DNA. This sample holds 75,000 to 80,000 clones; approximately 78% were observed only once. The ten largest account for about 20% of the sample.

A note on this clone: What this receptor recognizes is not known. Base qualities are not recorded, but no much larger clone differs from it by a single base.

Each collaborating institution followed its own protocols to collect whole blood in K2EDTA tubes. For TCRbeta analysis, collaborators shipped samples as frozen whole blood, isolated PBMCs, or DNA extracted from either of those sample types. Sequenced input: peripheral blood. The sequence joins TRBV28 to TRBJ2-7; 7 junctional bases match TRBD1. This clonotype was sampled from a woman aged 60-70 years with acute or convalescent COVID-19. The CDR3 here reads CASSSPGQIYEQYF. The DNA sequence reads TGTGCCAGCAGTTCCCCGGGACAGATCTACGAGCAGTACTTC.